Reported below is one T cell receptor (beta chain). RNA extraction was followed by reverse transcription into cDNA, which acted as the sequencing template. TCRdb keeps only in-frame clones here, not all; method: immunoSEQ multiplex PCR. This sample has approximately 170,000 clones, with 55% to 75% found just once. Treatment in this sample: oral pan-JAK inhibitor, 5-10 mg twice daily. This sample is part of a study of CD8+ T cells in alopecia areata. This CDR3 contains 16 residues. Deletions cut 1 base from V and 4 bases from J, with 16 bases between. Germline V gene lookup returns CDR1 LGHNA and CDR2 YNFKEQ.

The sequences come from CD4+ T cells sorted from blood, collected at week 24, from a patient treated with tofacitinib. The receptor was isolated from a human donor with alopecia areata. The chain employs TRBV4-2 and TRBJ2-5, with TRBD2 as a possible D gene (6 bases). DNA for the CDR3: TGTGCCAGCAGCCAAGTGGGGGGTGTGATTGTAGAGACCCAGTACTTC. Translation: CASSQVGGVIVETQYF.